The entry that follows covers one T cell receptor beta chain sequence. The sample holds many counts of this clonotype. It has no known antigen specificity. The germline gene is not matched at one end of the junction; a read error may be the cause. The source of the sample is a study of T cells after yellow fever vaccination (dated by TCRdb to 2018 to 2020). At the level of the whole study: Libraries from fractions with low cell numbers were prepared with the SMART-Seq v4 Ultra Low Input RNA kit. To track T-cell clones before and after primary and booster YFV17D yellow fever vaccination, bulk TCR alpha and beta repertoires were sequenced longitudinally. The cohort comprised two healthy male donors, one aged 18 to 29 and one aged 30 to 40 years. Blood was collected at multiple timepoints before and after primary and secondary immunization, and bulk PBMC replicates and cell subsets were isolated. The paper as a whole reports these results and caveats: Because only a couple of donors were included in the study, the extent to which the findings can be generalized is limited. Because abundant contaminating clonotypes from the bulk population could be contained in FACS-sorted repertoires, computational filtering was required. Most clones expanded after primary vaccination were re-detected after the booster (almost 97% of CD4 and around 88% of CD8), suggesting broad memory maintenance. A small fraction of clonotypes showed up in both the CD4 and CD8 compartments, probably as a result of convergent recombination. The secondary T-cell response was found to be weaker but faster than the primary response, with a peak reached on day 5 rather than on day 15.

The CDR3 runs 13 amino acids, cysteine and phenylalanine included. Left in the record is the CDR3 DNA by itself, 39 bases read in frame from the first base. According to the germline V gene (reference sequence), CDR1 reads DFQATT and CDR2 reads SNEGSKA. In the paper's terms, the treatment or condition label means: live attenuated yellow fever vaccine strain. PBMCs were isolated from peripheral blood using a standard Ficoll-Paque protocol. Dynabeads CD4 and CD8 positive selection kits were used to isolate the CD4 and CD8 T-cell fractions. TriZol was used to extract RNA from bulk PBMCs, from CD4 and CD8 fractions, and from dextramer-positive and dextramer-negative fractions. TCR cDNA was made using 5'RACE template switching, a step that added a universal primer site and unique molecular identifiers. Priming of cDNA synthesis was performed from both the TCR alpha and TCR beta constant segments. Library amplification involved two PCR steps, and the second step added sample barcodes and sequencing adapters. Sequencing of the libraries was done on either Illumina HiSeq 2500 (2x100 bp) or NovaSeq (2x150 bp). The study's own analysis went as follows. Demultiplexing of reads and collapsing into UMI consensus sequences were performed with MIGEC, and V(D)J alignment was carried out with MiXCR. Clonotypes responding to the vaccine were identified with edgeR on replicate PBMC samples, with the criteria of FDR below 0.01 and a log2 fold change above 5 up to day 15. Each bulk clonotype received a CD4 or CD8 identity based on whether the sequenced CD4 or CD8 repertoire contained that clonotype at higher abundance. The public reads were quality trimmed at Q25 with fastp and then assembled into clones with MiXCR by TCRdb, keeping productive beta chains. Rows are combined by CDR3 protein, so each entry shows the most common genes and DNA. Here the V and J calls rest on TCRdb's processing, not on the authors' analysis. This sample comprises some 150,000 distinct CDR3 sequences, roughly 6.7% of them detected only once. The leading ten clones occupy about 0.61% of the sample.

The clonotype comes from a man under 40 who received the YFV17D yellow fever vaccine. The V and J segments used are TRBV20-1 and TRBJ2-2; D gene: possibly TRBD2, on 5 matching bases. The sequencing here drew on CD4+ T cells sorted from PBMCs, taken 10 days after the yellow fever booster vaccination. CDR3 loop: CSVSRENTGEMFF. The nucleotides read TGCAGTGTCTCACGAGAGAACACCGGGGAGATGTTTTTT.